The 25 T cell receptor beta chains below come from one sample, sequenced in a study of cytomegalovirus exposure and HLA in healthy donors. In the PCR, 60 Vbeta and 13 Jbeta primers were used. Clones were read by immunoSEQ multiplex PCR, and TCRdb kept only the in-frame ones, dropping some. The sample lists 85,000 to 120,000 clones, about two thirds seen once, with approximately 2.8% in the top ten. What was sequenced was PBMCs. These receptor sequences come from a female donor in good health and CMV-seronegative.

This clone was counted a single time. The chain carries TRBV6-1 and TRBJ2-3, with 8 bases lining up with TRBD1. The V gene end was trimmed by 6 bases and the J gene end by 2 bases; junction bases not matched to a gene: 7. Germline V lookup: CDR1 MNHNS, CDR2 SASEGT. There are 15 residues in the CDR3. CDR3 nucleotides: TGTGCCAGCAGGCCGGACAGGGATAACACAGATACGCAGTATTTT. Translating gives CASRPDRDNTDTQYF.

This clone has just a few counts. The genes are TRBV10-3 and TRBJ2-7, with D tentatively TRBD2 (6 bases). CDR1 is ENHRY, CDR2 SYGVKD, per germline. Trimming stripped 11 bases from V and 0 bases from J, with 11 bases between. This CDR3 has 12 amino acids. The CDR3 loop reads CASGTSSYEQYF. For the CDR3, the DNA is TGTGCCTCCGGGACTTCCTCCTACGAGCAGTACTTC.

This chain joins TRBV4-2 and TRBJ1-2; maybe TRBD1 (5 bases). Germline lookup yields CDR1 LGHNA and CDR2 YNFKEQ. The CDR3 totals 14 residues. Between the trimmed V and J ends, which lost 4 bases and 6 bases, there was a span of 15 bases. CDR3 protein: CASSRGDLADGYTF. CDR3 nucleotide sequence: TGTGCCAGCAGCCGGGGGGACTTGGCGGATGGCTACACCTTC.

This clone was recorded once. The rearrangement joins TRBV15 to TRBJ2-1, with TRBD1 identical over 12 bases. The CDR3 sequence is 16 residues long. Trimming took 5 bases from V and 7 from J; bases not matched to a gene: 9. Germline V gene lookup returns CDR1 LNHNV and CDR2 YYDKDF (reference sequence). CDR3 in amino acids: CATSGGGQGARNEQFF. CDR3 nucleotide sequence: TGTGCCACCAGCGGGGGGGGACAGGGGGCGCGGAATGAGCAGTTCTTC.

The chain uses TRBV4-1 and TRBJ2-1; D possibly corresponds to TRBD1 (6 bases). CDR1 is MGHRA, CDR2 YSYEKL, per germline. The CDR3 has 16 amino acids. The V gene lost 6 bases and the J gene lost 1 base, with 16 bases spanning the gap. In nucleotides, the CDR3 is TGCGCCAGCAGTCCGAGAGGACAGACTTCCTACAATGAGCAGTTCTTC. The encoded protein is CASSPRGQTSYNEQFF.

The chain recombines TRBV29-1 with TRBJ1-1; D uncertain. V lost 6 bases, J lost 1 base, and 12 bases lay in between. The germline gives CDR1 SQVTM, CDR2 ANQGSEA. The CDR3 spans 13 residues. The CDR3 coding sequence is TGCAGCGTCCCGACTCAGTCGAACACTGAAGCTTTCTTT. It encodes CSVPTQSNTEAFF.

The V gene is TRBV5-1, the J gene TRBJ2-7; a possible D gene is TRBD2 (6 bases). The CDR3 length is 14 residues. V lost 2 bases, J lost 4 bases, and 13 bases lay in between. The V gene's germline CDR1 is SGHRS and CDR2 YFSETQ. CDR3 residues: CASSLPGDGYEQYF. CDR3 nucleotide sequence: TGCGCCAGCAGCTTACCGGGGGATGGGTACGAGCAGTACTTC. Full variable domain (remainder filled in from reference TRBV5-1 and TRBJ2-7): KAGVTQTPRYLIKTRGQQVTLSCSPISGHRSVSWYQQTPGQGLQFLFEYFSETQRNKGNFPGRFSGRQFSNSRSEMNVSTLELGDSALYLCASSLPGDGYEQYFGPGTRLTVT.

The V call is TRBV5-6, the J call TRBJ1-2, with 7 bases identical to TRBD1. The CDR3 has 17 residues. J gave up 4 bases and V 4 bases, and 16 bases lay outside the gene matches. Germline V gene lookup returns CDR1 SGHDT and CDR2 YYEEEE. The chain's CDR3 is CASSNGQPRGFIYGYTF. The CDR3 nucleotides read TGTGCCAGCAGCAACGGACAGCCCAGGGGGTTTATCTATGGCTACACCTTC.

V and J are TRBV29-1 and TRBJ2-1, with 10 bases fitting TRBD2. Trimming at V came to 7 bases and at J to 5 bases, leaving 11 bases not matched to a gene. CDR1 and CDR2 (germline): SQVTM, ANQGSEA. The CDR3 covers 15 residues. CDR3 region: CSGVGWTSGDNEQFF. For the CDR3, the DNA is TGCAGCGGCGTAGGTTGGACTAGCGGAGACAATGAGCAGTTCTTC.

The CDR3 DNA reads TGTGCCAGCAGTGAAGCGCGGGTAATGCAGTATTTT. This codes for CASSEARVMQYF. This chain joins TRBV6-1 and TRBJ2-3, with D possibly matching TRBD2 (5 bases). The CDR3 is made up of 12 amino acids. V dropped 0 bases and J dropped 11 bases, with 9 bases sitting between them. Germline V gives CDR1 MNHNS, CDR2 SASEGT.

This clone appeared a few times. The CDR3 spells CASSFGGREGFTDTQYF. The CDR3 DNA follows: TGTGCCAGCAGTTTCGGCGGGCGGGAGGGTTTCACAGATACGCAGTATTTT. V usage is TRBV28 and J usage is TRBJ2-3; 9 bases align to TRBD2. CDR1 is MDHEN, CDR2 SYDVKM, per germline. Trimming took 3 bases from V and 2 from J; bases not matched to a gene: 9. The CDR3 extends over 17 amino acids.

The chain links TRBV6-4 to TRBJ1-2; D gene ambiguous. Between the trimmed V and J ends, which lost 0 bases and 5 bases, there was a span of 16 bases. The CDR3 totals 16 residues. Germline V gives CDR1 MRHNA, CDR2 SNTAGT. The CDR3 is CASSDSEPTRTYGYTF. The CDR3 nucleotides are TGTGCCAGCAGTGACTCGGAACCGACGCGGACTTATGGCTACACCTTC.

In nucleotides, the CDR3 is TGTGCCAGCAGCCAAGAGCCTGGCCTCCCCTACGAGCAGTACTTC. This translates into CASSQEPGLPYEQYF. The rearrangement uses TRBV4-2 and TRBJ2-7; no clear D. V gave up 0 bases and J gave up 2 bases, with 11 bases separating them. Looked up from germline, CDR1 is LGHNA and CDR2 is YNFKEQ. The CDR3 runs 15 residues.

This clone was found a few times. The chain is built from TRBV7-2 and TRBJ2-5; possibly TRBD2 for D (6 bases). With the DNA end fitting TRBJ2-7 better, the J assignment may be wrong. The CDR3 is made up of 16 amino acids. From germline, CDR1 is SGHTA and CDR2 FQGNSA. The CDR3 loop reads CASSPQGGAGSYEQYF. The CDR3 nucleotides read TGTGCCAGCAGCCCCCAAGGAGGGGCTGGCTCCTACGAGCAGTACTTC.

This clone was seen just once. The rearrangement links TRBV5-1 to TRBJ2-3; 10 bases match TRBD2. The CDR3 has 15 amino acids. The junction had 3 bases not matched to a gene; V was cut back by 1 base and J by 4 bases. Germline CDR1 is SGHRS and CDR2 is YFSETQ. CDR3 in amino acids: CASSLTSGNADTQYF. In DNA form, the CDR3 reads TGCGCCAGCAGCTTGACTAGCGGGAATGCAGATACGCAGTATTTT.

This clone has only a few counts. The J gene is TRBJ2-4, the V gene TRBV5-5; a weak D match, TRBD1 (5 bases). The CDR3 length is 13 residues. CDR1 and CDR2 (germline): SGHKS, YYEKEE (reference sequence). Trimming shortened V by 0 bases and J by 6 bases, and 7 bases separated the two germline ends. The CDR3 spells CASSLGGRNIQYF. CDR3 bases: TGTGCCAGCAGCTTGGGGGGCAGAAACATTCAGTACTTC.

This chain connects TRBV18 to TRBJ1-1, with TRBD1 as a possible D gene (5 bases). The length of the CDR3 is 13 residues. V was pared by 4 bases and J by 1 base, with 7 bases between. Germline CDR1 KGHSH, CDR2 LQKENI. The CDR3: CASSRTQNTEAFF. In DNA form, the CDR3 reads TGTGCCAGCTCACGGACACAGAACACTGAAGCTTTCTTT.

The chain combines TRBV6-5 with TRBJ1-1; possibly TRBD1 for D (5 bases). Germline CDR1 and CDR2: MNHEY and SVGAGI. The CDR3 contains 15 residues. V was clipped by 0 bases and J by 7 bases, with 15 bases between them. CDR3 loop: CASSYSGGRKSEAFF. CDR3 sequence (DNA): TGTGCCAGCAGTTACTCGGGGGGGAGGAAGAGTGAAGCTTTCTTT.

Here the CDR3 DNA reads TGTGCCAGCAGCGTCGGACTAGCGGGAAACACCGGGGAGCTGTTTTTT. The encoded protein is CASSVGLAGNTGELFF. This chain links TRBV7-6 with TRBJ2-2; 12 positions match TRBD2. V shed 5 bases and J 2 bases; nucleotides not matched to a gene: 3. Germline-derived CDR1 and CDR2 are SGHVS and FNYEAQ. The CDR3 totals 16 residues.

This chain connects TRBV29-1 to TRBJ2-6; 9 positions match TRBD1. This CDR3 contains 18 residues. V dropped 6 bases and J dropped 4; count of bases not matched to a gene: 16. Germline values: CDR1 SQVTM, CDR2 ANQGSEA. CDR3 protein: CSVEGTGSSSYGANVLTF. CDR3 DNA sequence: TGCAGCGTGGAGGGGACAGGGTCCTCGAGTTACGGGGCCAACGTCCTGACTTTC.

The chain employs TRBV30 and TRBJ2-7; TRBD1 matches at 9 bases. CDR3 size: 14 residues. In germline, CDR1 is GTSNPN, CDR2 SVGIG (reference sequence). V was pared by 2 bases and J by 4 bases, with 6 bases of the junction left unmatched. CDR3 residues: CAWSSGTGTYEQYF. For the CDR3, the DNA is TGTGCCTGGAGTTCCGGGACAGGGACGTACGAGCAGTACTTC.

CDR3 nucleotide sequence: TGCGCCAGCAGCTTCTCGCCCGGGAACACTGAAGCTTTCTTT. Encoded protein: CASSFSPGNTEAFF. V and J are TRBV5-1 and TRBJ1-1, with unresolved D. Between the trimmed V and J ends, which lost 2 bases and 1 base, there was a span of 9 bases. The CDR3 has 14 amino acids. Germline CDR1 and CDR2: SGHRS and YFSETQ.

The CDR3 DNA reads TGTGCCAGCAGCAGCCAGGGAGAGACCCAGTACTTC. Translating gives CASSSQGETQYF. The chain carries TRBV7-2 and TRBJ2-5, with a weak D call TRBD1 (5 bases). V lost 5 bases and J 4 bases, leaving 8 bases between the germline ends. The CDR3 runs 12 residues. In germline, CDR1 is SGHTA, CDR2 FQGNSA.

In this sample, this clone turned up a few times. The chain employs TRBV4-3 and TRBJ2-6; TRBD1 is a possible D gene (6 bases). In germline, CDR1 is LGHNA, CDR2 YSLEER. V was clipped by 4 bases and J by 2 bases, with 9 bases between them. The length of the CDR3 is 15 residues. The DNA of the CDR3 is TGCGCCAGCAGCCTCTCAGGGGCTGGGGCCAACGTCCTGACTTTC. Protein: CASSLSGAGANVLTF.

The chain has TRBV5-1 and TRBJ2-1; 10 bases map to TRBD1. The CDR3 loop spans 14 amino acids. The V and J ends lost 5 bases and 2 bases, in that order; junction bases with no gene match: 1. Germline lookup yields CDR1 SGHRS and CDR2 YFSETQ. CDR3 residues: CASRGQGPYNEQFF. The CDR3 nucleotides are TGCGCCAGCAGGGGACAGGGGCCCTACAATGAGCAGTTCTTC.